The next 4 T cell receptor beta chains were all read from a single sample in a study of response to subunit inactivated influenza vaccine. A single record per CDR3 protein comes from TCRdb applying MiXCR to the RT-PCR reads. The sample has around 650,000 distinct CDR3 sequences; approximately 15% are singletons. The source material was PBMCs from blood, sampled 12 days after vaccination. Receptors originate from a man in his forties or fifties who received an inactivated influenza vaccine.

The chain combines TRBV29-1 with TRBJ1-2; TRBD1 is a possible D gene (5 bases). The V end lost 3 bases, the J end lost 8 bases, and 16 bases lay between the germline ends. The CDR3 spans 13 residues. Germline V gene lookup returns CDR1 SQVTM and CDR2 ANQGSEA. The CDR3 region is CSVDPGTARGYTF. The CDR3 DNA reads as TGCAGCGTTGATCCCGGGACCGCTCGAGGCTACACCTTC.

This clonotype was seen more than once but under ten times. CDR3 in amino acids: CASSSPYDTQYF. CDR3 in DNA: TGTGCCAGCAGTTCCCCATACGATACGCAGTATTTT. The rearrangement links TRBV6-5 to TRBJ2-3, with unresolved D. From germline, CDR1 is MNHEY and CDR2 SVGAGI. With 4 bases removed from V and 6 bases from J, the gap between germline ends came to 8 bases. The CDR3 has 12 residues.

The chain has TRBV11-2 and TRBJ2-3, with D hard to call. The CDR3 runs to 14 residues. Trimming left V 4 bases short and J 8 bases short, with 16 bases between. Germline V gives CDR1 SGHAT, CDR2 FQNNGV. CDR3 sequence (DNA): TGTGCCAGCAGCTCAGAACCGGGCCCCGGTACGCAGTATTTT. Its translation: CASSSEPGPGTQYF.

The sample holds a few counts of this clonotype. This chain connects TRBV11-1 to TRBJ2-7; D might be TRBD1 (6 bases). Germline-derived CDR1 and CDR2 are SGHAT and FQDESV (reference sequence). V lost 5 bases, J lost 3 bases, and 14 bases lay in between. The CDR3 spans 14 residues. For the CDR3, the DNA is TGTGCCAGCAGCACTCGACAGGAACTCTACGAGCAGTACTTC. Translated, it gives CASSTRQELYEQYF.